There are many counts of the clone carrying this TCR beta chain. Its antigen is not known. The sample is drawn from a study of breast tumors, draining lymph nodes, adjacent tissues. Findings of the study overall: Luminal-like breast cancer showed significantly higher tumor–nontumor repertoire similarity than basal-like. That most tumor T cells come from lymph nodes remained unproven. The data were judged consistent with most tumor T cells coming from lymph node and expanding in tumor.

TCRdb processed the multiplex PCR reads anew with MiXCR; each CDR3 protein has one entry. The sample shows over 250,000 distinct CDR3 sequences, around 31% of them seen only once. Breast cancer patients provided tissue from their axillary draining lymph nodes. The CDR3 totals 14 residues. Germline V gives CDR1 SGDLS, CDR2 YYNGEE. Trimming took off 4 bases at V and 4 bases at J, with 14 bases between the two ends. This chain joins TRBV9 and TRBJ2-5; tentatively, D is TRBD2 (5 bases). The receptor was derived from a female donor with breast cancer. Some clones in this sample may be carry-over from other donors' samples. The material sequenced was axillary lymph node tissue. CDR3 coding DNA: TGTGCCAGCAGCCCTGGGAGCGGTGGAGAGACCCAGTACTTC. This translates into CASSPGSGGETQYF.